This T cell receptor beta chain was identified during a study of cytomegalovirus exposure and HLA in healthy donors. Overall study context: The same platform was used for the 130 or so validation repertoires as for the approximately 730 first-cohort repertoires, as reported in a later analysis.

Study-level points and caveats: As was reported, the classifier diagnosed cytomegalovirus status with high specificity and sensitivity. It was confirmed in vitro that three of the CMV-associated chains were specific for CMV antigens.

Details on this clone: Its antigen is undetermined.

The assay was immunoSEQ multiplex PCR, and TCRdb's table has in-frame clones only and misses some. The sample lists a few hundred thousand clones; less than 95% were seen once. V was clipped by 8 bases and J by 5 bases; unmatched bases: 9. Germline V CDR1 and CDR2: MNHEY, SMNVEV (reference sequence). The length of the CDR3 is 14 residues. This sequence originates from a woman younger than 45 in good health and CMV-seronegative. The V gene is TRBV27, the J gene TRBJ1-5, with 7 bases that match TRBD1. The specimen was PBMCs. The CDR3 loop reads CASQVTGVHQPQHF. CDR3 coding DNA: TGTGCCAGCCAGGTCACAGGGGTCCATCAGCCCCAGCATTTT.